The sequence of this T cell receptor (beta chain) was determined in a study of beta chain features in type 1 diabetes. Study-wide background: No age, gender or cell yield differences were seen between patients and healthy donors.

The ends lost 5 bases at V and 5 bases at J; junction bases unmatched: 4. The CDR3 totals 14 residues. The germline V gene has CDR1 PRHDT and CDR2 FYEKMQ (reference sequence). General observations from the study: Researchers report that Type 1 diabetes patients had moderately but significantly shorter TCRB CDR3s across all four CD4+ subsets.

In regard to this clone: Its antigen is still unknown.

Only one heparinised blood draw was taken per donor, and its volume averaged about 116 mL. Using CD45RO/CCR7/CD25/CD127/CD95/CD27, CD4+ naive, central memory, regulatory and stem cell-like memory cells were sorted. Sequencing targeted expressed TCRB transcripts, as all isolated RNA had been reverse transcribed. The protocol was immunoSEQ multiplex PCR, while the TCRdb copy is restricted to in-frame clones and leaves out a portion. The data show 300,000 to 400,000 clones, with around 8.5% seen just once and around 1% held by the top ten. Sequenced sample: central memory CD4+ T cells from blood. The genes are TRBV13 and TRBJ2-5; 11 nucleotides match TRBD2. This receptor was obtained from a man between 25 and 39 years old with type 1 diabetes. The CDR3 protein is CASSRWTSGETQYF. CDR3 nucleotides: TGTGCCAGCAGCCGATGGACTAGCGGGGAGACCCAGTACTTC.